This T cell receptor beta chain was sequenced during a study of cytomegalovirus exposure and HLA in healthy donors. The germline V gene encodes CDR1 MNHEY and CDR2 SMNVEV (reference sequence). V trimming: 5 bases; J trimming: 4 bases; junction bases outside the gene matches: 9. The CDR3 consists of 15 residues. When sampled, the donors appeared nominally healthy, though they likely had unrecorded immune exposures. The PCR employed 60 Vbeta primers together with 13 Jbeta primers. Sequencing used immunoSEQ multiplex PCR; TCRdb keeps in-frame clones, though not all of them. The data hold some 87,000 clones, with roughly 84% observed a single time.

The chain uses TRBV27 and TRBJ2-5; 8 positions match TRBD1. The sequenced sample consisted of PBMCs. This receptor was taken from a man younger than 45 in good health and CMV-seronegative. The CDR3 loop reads CASSPGQGRGETQYF. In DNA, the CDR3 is TGTGCCAGCAGTCCCGGACAGGGAAGGGGAGAGACCCAGTACTTC.